A selection of T cell receptor beta chains follows, all from one sample in a study of beta chain features in type 1 diabetes. Measured with immunoSEQ multiplex PCR; TCRdb has only the in-frame clones, and not every one. The profile shows some 900,000 clones, about a sixth of them singletons. The sequenced material came from naive CD4+ T cells from blood. Source of these receptors: a young woman in good health. Both conserved end residues are part of each CDR3. Each record gives: CDR3 protein, CDR3 DNA, J gene, D gene, V gene, clone size. The D gene is left open where the match is weak. Not every row has a clone size; where given, it reads once, few, many or a size class.

CDR3: CASSLAGSADTQYF
DNA: TGTGCCAGCAGCTTAGCAGGGAGCGCAGATACGCAGTATTTT
J: TRBJ2-3
D: -
V: TRBV7-9
size: -

CDR3: CASSLRPGGTGGAGANVLTF
DNA: TGTGCCAGCAGCTTACGTCCCGGAGGGACAGGGGGCGCTGGGGCCAACGTCCTGACTTTC
J: TRBJ2-6
D: TRBD1
V: TRBV7-3
size: -

CDR3: CASRSSGRVLEQYF
DNA: TGTGCCAGCAGGTCTAGCGGGAGGGTTCTCGAGCAGTACTTC
J: TRBJ2-7
D: TRBD2
V: TRBV28
size: -

CDR3: CASSYLASSSLRFF
DNA: TGTGCCAGCAGTTACTTGGCTAGTAGCTCACTCAGGTTCTTC
J: TRBJ2-1
D: -
V: TRBV6-5
size: -

CDR3: CASSTGLFDYEQYF
DNA: TGTGCCAGCAGCACGGGACTATTCGACTACGAGCAGTACTTC
J: TRBJ2-7
D: TRBD2
V: TRBV9
size: -

CDR3: CASRTEYEQYF
DNA: TGTGCCAGCAGAACGGAGTACGAGCAGTACTTC
J: TRBJ2-7
D: -
V: TRBV28
size: -

CDR3: CASSRGLAYEQYF
DNA: TGTGCCAGCAGTCGGGGGTTGGCCTACGAGCAGTACTTC
J: TRBJ2-7
D: -
V: TRBV6-1
size: -

CDR3: CASSLSGRGADRKETQYF
DNA: TGTGCCAGCAGTTTATCGGGGAGGGGGGCAGACCGTAAGGAGACCCAGTACTTC
J: TRBJ2-5
D: -
V: TRBV27
size: -

CDR3: CASSPYTDTQYF
DNA: TGTGCCAGCAGTCCGTACACAGATACGCAGTATTTT
J: TRBJ2-3
D: -
V: TRBV28
size: -

CDR3: CASSLGLQLSYNEQFF
DNA: TGTGCCAGCAGTTTGGGACTTCAACTCTCCTACAATGAGCAGTTCTTC
J: TRBJ2-1
D: -
V: TRBV28
size: few

CDR3: CASSPGQPENQPQHF
DNA: TGTGCCAGCTCACCGGGACAGCCTGAGAATCAGCCCCAGCATTTT
J: TRBJ1-5
D: TRBD1
V: TRBV18
size: -

CDR3: CAISPRRTSGRRVETQYF
DNA: TGTGCCATCAGCCCCCGCCGGACTAGCGGGAGACGTGTGGAGACCCAGTACTTC
J: TRBJ2-5
D: TRBD2
V: TRBV10-3
size: few

CDR3: CASSLELAGGTDTQYF
DNA: TGTGCCAGCAGCTTAGAACTAGCGGGAGGCACAGATACGCAGTATTTT
J: TRBJ2-3
D: TRBD2
V: TRBV11-2
size: -

CDR3: CASSQGLAGRSSYNEQFF
DNA: TGCGCCAGCAGCCAAGGTCTAGCGGGACGGAGCTCCTACAATGAGCAGTTCTTC
J: TRBJ2-1
D: TRBD2
V: TRBV4-3
size: -

CDR3: CASSLAGAAGELFF
DNA: TGTGCCAGCAGTTTAGCAGGGGCCGCGGGGGAGCTGTTTTTT
J: TRBJ2-2
D: -
V: TRBV28
size: few

CDR3: CASSPTVGQYEQYF
DNA: TGTGCCAGCTCACCAACGGTCGGCCAATACGAGCAGTACTTC
J: TRBJ2-7
D: -
V: TRBV18
size: -

CDR3: CASSLDSGSYEQYF
DNA: TGTGCCAGCAGCTTAGATAGCGGAAGCTACGAGCAGTACTTC
J: TRBJ2-7
D: -
V: TRBV7-2
size: few

CDR3: CASSLTSGTYEQYF
DNA: TGTGCCAGCAGCTTAACTAGCGGGACCTACGAGCAGTACTTC
J: TRBJ2-7
D: TRBD2
V: TRBV5-6
size: -

CDR3: CASSLFSGWHEQFF
DNA: TGTGCCAGCAGTTTGTTTTCAGGGTGGCATGAGCAGTTCTTC
J: TRBJ2-1
D: -
V: TRBV28
size: few

CDR3: CARRTGTSGGKSYNEQFF
DNA: TGTGCCAGAAGAACCGGGACTAGCGGGGGAAAATCCTACAATGAGCAGTTCTTC
J: TRBJ2-1
D: TRBD2
V: TRBV2
size: -